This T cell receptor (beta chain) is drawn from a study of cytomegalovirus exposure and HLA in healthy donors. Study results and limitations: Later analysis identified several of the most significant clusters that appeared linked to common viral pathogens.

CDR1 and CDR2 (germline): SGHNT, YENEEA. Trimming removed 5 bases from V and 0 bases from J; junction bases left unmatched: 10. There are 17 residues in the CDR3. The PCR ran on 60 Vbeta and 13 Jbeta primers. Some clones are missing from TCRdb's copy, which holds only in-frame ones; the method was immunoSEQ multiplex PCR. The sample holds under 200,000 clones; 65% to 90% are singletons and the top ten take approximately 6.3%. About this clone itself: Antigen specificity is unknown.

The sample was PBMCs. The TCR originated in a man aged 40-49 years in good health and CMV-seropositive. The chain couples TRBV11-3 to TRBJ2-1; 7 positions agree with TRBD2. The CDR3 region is CASSVTSRDYSYNEQFF. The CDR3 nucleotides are TGTGCCAGCAGCGTAACTAGCAGGGACTACTCCTACAATGAGCAGTTCTTC.